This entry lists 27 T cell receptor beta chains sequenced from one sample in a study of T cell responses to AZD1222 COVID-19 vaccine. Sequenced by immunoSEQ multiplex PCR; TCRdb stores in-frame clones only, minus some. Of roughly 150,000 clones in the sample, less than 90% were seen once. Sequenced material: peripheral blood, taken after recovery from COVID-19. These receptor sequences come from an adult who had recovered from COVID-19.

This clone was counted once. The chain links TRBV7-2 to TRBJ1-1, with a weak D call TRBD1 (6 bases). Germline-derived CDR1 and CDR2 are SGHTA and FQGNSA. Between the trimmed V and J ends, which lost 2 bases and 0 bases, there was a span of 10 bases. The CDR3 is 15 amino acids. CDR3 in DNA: TGTGCCAGCAGCTTACCGGGACAATTGAACACTGAAGCTTTCTTT. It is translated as CASSLPGQLNTEAFF.

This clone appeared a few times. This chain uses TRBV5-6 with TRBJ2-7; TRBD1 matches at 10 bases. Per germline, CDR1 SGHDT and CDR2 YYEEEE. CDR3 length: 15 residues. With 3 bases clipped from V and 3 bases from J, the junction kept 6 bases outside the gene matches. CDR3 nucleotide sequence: TGTGCCAGCAGCTCGACAGGGGGCTTGGTCTACGAGCAGTACTTC. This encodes CASSSTGGLVYEQYF.

CDR3 nucleotide sequence: TGCGCCAGCAGCCAACCTGCGGGGTCCTACAACACTGAAGCTTTCTTT. Translated, it gives CASSQPAGSYNTEAFF. The genes are TRBV4-1 and TRBJ1-1; D is unclear. The CDR3 totals 16 residues. The V and J ends lost 2 bases and 2 bases respectively, with 15 bases between them. Germline-derived CDR1 and CDR2 are MGHRA and YSYEKL.

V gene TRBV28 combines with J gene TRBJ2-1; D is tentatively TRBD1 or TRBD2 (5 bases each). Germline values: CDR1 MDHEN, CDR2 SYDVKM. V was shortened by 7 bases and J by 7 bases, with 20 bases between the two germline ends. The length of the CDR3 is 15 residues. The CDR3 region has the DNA TGTGCCAGCATCCCCTCCCGGGACGGGGTGAATGAGCAGTTCTTC. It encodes CASIPSRDGVNEQFF.

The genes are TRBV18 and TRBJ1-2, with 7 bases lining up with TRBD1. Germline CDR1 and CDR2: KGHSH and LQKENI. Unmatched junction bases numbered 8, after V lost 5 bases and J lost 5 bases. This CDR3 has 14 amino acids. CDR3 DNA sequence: TGTGCCAGCTCAGGGGACAGTGCCATTTATGGCTACACCTTC. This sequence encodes CASSGDSAIYGYTF.

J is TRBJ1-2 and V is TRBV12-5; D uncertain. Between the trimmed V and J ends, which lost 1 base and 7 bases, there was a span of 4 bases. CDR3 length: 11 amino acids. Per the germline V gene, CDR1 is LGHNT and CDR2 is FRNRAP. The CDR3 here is CASGLDSGYTF. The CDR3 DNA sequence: TGTGCTAGTGGTTTGGACTCTGGCTACACCTTC.

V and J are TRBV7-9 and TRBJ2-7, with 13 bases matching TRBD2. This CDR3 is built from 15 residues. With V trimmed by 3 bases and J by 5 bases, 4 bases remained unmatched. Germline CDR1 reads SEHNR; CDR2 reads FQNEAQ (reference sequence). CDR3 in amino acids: CASSLGLAGQNEQYF. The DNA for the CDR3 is TGTGCCAGCAGCTTGGGACTAGCGGGACAAAACGAGCAGTACTTC.

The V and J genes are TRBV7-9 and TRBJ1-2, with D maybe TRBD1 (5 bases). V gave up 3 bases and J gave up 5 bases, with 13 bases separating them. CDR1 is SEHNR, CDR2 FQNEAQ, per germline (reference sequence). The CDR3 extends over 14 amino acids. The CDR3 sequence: CASSFTGGGYGYTF. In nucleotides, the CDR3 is TGTGCCAGCAGCTTTACAGGTGGGGGATATGGCTACACCTTC.

This CDR3 reads CASSIDPISRLRNTEAFF. DNA for the CDR3: TGTGCCAGTAGTATAGACCCTATCTCTCGTCTCCGGAACACTGAAGCTTTCTTT. The rearrangement uses TRBV19 and TRBJ1-1, with D hard to call. The V and J ends lost 0 bases and 1 base respectively, with 18 bases between them. Germline CDR1 reads LNHDA; CDR2 reads SQIVND (reference sequence). CDR3 length equals 18 residues. Using reference TRBV19 and TRBJ1-1 for the parts outside the CDR3, the full variable domain is DGGITQSPKYLFRKEGQNVTLSCEQNLNHDAMYWYRQDPGQGLRLIYYSQIVNDFQKGDIAEGYSVSREKKESFPLTVTSAQKNPTAFYLCASSIDPISRLRNTEAFFGQGTRLTVV.

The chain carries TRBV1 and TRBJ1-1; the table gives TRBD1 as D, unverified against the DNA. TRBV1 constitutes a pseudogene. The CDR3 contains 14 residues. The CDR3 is CTPKIFDRWTEAFF. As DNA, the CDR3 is TGCACCCCTAAGATTTTCGACAGGTGGACTGAAGCTTTCTTT.

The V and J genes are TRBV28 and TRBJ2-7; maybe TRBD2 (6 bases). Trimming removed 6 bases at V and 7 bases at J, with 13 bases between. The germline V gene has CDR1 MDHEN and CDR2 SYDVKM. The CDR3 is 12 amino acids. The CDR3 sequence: CASRPAGSEQYF. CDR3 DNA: TGTGCCAGCAGGCCTGCGGGGTCGGAGCAGTACTTC.

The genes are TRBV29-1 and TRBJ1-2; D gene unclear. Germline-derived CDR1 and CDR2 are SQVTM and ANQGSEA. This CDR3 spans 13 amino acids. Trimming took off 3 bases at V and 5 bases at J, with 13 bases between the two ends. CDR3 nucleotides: TGCAGCGTTGACGCCTTCCAGGAATATGGCTACACCTTC. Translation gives CSVDAFQEYGYTF.

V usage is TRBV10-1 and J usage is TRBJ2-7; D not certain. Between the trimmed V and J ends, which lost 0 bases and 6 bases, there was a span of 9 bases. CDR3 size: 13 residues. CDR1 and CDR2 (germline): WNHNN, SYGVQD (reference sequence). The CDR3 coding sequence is TGCGCCAGCAGTGAGTCGCCCTCGGCCGAGCAGTACTTC. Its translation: CASSESPSAEQYF.

CDR3 nucleotides: TGTGCCAGCAGTTTATCCGGACAGGTTTACTACGAGCAGTACTTC. It translates to CASSLSGQVYYEQYF. The genes are TRBV27 and TRBJ2-7; 7 nucleotides align to TRBD1. V lost 0 bases to trimming and J lost 3 bases; unmatched junction nucleotides: 5. The germline CDR1 and CDR2 sequences are MNHEY and SMNVEV (reference sequence). This CDR3 region has 15 residues.

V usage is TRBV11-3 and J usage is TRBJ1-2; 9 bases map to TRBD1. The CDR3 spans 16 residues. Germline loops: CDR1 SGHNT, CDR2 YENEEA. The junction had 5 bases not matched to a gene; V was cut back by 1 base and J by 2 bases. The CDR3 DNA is TGTGCCAGCAGCTTAGGAGGGACAGGGACGAACTATGGCTACACCTTC. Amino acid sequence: CASSLGGTGTNYGYTF. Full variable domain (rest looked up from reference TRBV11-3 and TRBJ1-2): EAGVVQSPRYKIIEKKQPVAFWCNPISGHNTLYWYLQNLGQGPELLIRYENEEAVDDSQLPKDRFSAERLKGVDSTLKIQPAELGDSAVYLCASSLGGTGTNYGYTFGSGTRLTVV.

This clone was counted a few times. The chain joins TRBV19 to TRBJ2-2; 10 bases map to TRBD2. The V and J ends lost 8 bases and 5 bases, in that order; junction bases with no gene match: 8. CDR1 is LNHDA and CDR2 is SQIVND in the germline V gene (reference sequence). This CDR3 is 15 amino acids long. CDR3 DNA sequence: TGTGCCAGTGCAACTAGCGGGGCGTGGACCGGGGAGCTGTTTTTT. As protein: CASATSGAWTGELFF.

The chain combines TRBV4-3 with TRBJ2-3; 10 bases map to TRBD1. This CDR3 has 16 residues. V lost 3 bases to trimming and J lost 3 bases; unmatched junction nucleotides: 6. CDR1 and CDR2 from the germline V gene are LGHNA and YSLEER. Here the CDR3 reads CASSQSDRGGTDTQYF. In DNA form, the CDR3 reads TGCGCCAGCAGCCAGTCGGACAGGGGGGGGACAGATACGCAGTATTTT.

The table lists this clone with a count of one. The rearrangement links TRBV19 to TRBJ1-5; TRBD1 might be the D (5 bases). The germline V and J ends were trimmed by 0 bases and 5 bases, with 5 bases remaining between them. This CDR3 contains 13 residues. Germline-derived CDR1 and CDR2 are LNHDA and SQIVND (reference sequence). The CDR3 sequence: CASSIDRDQPQHF. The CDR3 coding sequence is TGTGCCAGTAGTATAGACAGGGATCAGCCCCAGCATTTT. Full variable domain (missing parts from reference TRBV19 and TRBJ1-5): DGGITQSPKYLFRKEGQNVTLSCEQNLNHDAMYWYRQDPGQGLRLIYYSQIVNDFQKGDIAEGYSVSREKKESFPLTVTSAQKNPTAFYLCASSIDRDQPQHFGDGTRLSIL.

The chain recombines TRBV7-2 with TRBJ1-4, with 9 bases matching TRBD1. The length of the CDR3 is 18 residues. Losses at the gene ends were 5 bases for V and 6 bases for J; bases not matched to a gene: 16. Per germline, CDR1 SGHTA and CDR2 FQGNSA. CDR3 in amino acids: CASSQGTGTFQVDEKLFF. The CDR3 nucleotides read TGTGCCAGCAGCCAGGGGACAGGGACCTTCCAGGTAGATGAAAAACTGTTTTTT.

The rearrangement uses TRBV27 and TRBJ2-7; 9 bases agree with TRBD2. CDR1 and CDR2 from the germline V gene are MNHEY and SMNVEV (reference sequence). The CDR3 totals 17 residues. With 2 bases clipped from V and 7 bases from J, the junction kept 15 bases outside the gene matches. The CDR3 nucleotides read TGTGCCAGCAGTTTAGTGGGATTGGGCGGGGGGGCTGAGGAGCAGTACTTC. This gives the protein CASSLVGLGGGAEEQYF.

The CDR3 here is CSDTGLAGNEQFF. For the CDR3, the DNA is TGCAGCGACACGGGACTAGCGGGGAATGAGCAGTTCTTC. The V gene is TRBV29-1, the J gene TRBJ2-1; TRBD2 agrees at 13 bases. Trimming removed 7 bases from V and 7 bases from J; junction bases left unmatched: 4. Germline V gene lookup returns CDR1 SQVTM and CDR2 ANQGSEA. The CDR3 has 13 residues.

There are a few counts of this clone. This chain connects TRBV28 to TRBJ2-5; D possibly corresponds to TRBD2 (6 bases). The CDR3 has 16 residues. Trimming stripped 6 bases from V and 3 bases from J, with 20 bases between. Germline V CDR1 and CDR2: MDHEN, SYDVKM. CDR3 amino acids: CASSHLGTGGEETQYF. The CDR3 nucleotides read TGTGCCAGCAGCCACCTCGGGACGGGCGGGGAAGAGACCCAGTACTTC.

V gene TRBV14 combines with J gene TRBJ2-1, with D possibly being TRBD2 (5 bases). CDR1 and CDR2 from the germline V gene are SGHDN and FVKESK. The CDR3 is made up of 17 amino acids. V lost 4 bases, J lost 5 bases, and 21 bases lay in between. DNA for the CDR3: TGTGCCAGCAGCCTGGGCGGACTTCTACTCCTCGACAATGAGCAGTTCTTC. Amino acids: CASSLGGLLLLDNEQFF.

The DNA of the CDR3 is TGTGCCAGTAGTATAGATCTACTAGCGGGGGACCACGAGCAGTACTTC. Amino acids: CASSIDLLAGDHEQYF. The rearrangement links TRBV19 to TRBJ2-7; 11 bases agree with TRBD2. Germline lookup yields CDR1 LNHDA and CDR2 SQIVND (reference sequence). J gave up 5 bases and V 0 bases, and 6 bases lay outside the gene matches. The CDR3 loop spans 16 amino acids. The entire variable domain, with the rest obtained from reference TRBV19 and TRBJ2-7, is as follows: DGGITQSPKYLFRKEGQNVTLSCEQNLNHDAMYWYRQDPGQGLRLIYYSQIVNDFQKGDIAEGYSVSREKKESFPLTVTSAQKNPTAFYLCASSIDLLAGDHEQYFGPGTRLTVT.

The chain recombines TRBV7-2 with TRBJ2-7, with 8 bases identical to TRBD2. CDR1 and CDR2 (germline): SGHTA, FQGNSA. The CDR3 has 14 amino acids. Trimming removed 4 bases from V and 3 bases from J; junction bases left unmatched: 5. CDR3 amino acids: CASSSRRGVYEQYF. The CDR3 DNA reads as TGTGCCAGCAGCTCTCGGCGGGGGGTCTACGAGCAGTACTTC. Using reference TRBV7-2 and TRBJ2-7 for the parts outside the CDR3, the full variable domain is GAGVSQSPSNKVTEKGKDVELRCDPISGHTALYWYRQSLGQGLEFLIYFQGNSAPDKSGLPSDRFSAERTGGSVSTLTIQRTQQEDSAVYLCASSSRRGVYEQYFGPGTRLTVT.

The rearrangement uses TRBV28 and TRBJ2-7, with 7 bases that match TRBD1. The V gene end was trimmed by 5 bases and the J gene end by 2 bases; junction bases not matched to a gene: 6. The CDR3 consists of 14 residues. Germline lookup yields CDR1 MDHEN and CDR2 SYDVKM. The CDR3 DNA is TGTGCCAGCAGTATAGGGGACAGACCCTACGAGCAGTACTTC. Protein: CASSIGDRPYEQYF.

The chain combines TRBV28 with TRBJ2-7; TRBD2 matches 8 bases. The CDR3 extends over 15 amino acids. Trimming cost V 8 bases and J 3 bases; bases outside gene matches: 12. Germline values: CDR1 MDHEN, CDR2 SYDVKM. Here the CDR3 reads CASRRRGGPIYEQYF. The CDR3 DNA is TGTGCCAGCCGACGTCGGGGGGGCCCTATCTACGAGCAGTACTTC.